The 16 T cell receptor beta chains presented below share a single source sample, sequenced in a study of blood T cell repertoires in COVID-19. Repertoires were generated with immunoSEQ multiplex PCR, while TCRdb's copy carries only in-frame clones and drops some. The table has roughly 180,000 clones, approximately 80% seen once. Sequencing used peripheral blood. All receptors derive from a woman aged 40 to 49 with COVID-19, enrolled during active disease.

This clone occurred a few times. This sequence joins TRBV7-3 and TRBJ2-6; the match to TRBD1 covers 10 bases. The germline gives CDR1 SGHTA, CDR2 FQGTGA. The length of the CDR3 is 17 residues. Losses at the gene ends were 2 bases for V and 4 bases for J; bases not matched to a gene: 5. The CDR3 nucleotides are TGTGCCAGCAGCTTAGGGACAGGGGTATCAGGGGCCAACGTCCTGACTTTC. Its protein is CASSLGTGVSGANVLTF.

The CDR3 region is CASRTGTSGSSYNEQFF. The CDR3 DNA sequence: TGTGCCAGCAGGACCGGGACTAGCGGGAGCTCCTACAATGAGCAGTTCTTC. The J gene is TRBJ2-1, the V gene TRBV2; 14 bases line up with TRBD2. Germline lookup yields CDR1 SNHLY and CDR2 FYNNEI. The CDR3 is made up of 17 amino acids. V gave up 6 bases and J gave up 0 bases; unmatched junction bases: 4.

This clone was seen a handful of times. The rearrangement links TRBV10-2 to TRBJ2-1; D may be TRBD2 (6 bases). V lost 5 bases and J 8 bases, leaving 16 bases between the germline ends. Germline V gene data show CDR1 as WSHSY and CDR2 as SAAADI. The CDR3 totals 14 residues. The CDR3 DNA reads as TGCGCCAGCAGTTTAGGTGGAGGGAGTTATGAGCAGTTCTTC. Translated: CASSLGGGSYEQFF.

The chain carries TRBV19 and TRBJ1-5; possibly TRBD1 for D (5 bases). The CDR3 is 14 amino acids. Trimming left V 7 bases short and J 5 bases short, with 15 bases between. Germline loops: CDR1 LNHDA, CDR2 SQIVND (reference sequence). The CDR3 DNA reads TGTGCCAGTACCACCGGGGGGGTGGATCAGCCCCAGCATTTT. Amino acid sequence: CASTTGGVDQPQHF. Full variable domain (rest looked up from reference TRBV19 and TRBJ1-5): DGGITQSPKYLFRKEGQNVTLSCEQNLNHDAMYWYRQDPGQGLRLIYYSQIVNDFQKGDIAEGYSVSREKKESFPLTVTSAQKNPTAFYLCASTTGGVDQPQHFGDGTRLSIL.

The chain links TRBV4-1 to TRBJ2-3, with D unclear. The CDR3 contains 13 residues. Trimming removed 0 bases at V and 3 bases at J, with 4 bases between. Germline V gene data show CDR1 as MGHRA and CDR2 as YSYEKL. CDR3 amino acids: CASSQDLTDTQYF. The CDR3 nucleotides are TGCGCCAGCAGCCAAGATCTTACAGATACGCAGTATTTT.

The chain joins TRBV11-1 to TRBJ2-1; D perhaps matches TRBD2 (6 bases). Trimming shortened V by 3 bases and J by 8 bases, and 8 bases separated the two germline ends. The CDR3 loop spans 12 amino acids. CDR1 and CDR2 (germline): SGHAT, FQDESV (reference sequence). The CDR3 loop reads CASSFSGHEQFF. The CDR3 DNA is TGTGCCAGCAGCTTTAGCGGCCATGAGCAGTTCTTC.

The chain has TRBV7-2 and TRBJ2-1; 12 nucleotides match TRBD2. Germline CDR1 reads SGHTA; CDR2 reads FQGNSA. The CDR3 consists of 16 residues. Trimming at V came to 5 bases and at J to 0 bases, leaving 2 bases not matched to a gene. The CDR3 region has the DNA TGTGCCAGCAGCCTACTAGCGGGAGGCTCCTACAATGAGCAGTTCTTC. It encodes CASSLLAGGSYNEQFF.

CDR3 in amino acids: CASSVGESWETQYF. The CDR3 DNA is TGTGCCAGCAGCGTAGGGGAGTCCTGGGAGACCCAGTACTTC. The rearrangement joins TRBV9 to TRBJ2-5; D possibly corresponds to TRBD2 (5 bases). CDR3 length: 14 residues. V lost 0 bases to trimming and J lost 5 bases, with 11 bases between them. Germline V gives CDR1 SGDLS, CDR2 YYNGEE. Filled out from reference TRBV9 and TRBJ2-5, the complete variable domain reads DSGVTQTPKHLITATGQRVTLRCSPRSGDLSVYWYQQSLDQGLQFLIQYYNGEERAKGNILERFSAQQFPDLHSELNLSSLELGDSALYFCASSVGESWETQYFGPGTRLLVL.

This clone appeared a few times. The J gene is TRBJ1-6, the V gene TRBV19, with 10 bases matching TRBD1. Germline trimming cut 5 bases from V and 9 bases from J; bases unmatched to any gene: 7. CDR3 size: 15 residues. The germline V gene has CDR1 LNHDA and CDR2 SQIVND (reference sequence). This CDR3 is CASSARQGAGSPLHF. In DNA form, the CDR3 reads TGTGCCAGTAGTGCTCGACAGGGGGCCGGTTCACCCCTCCACTTT.

This clone occurred once. The V call is TRBV9, the J call TRBJ2-5; TRBD2 agrees at 10 bases. This CDR3 is 14 amino acids long. After removal of 0 bases from V and 9 bases from J, the junction contained 5 bases not matched to a gene. CDR1 SGDLS and CDR2 YYNGEE come from the germline V gene. CDR3 protein: CASSVGPSGGAQYF. The CDR3 coding sequence is TGTGCCAGCAGCGTAGGACCTAGCGGGGGTGCCCAGTACTTC.

The V and J genes are TRBV4-1 and TRBJ2-7; 11 bases agree with TRBD2. The CDR3 is 16 residues long. CDR1 and CDR2 (germline): MGHRA, YSYEKL. Losses at the gene ends were 1 base for V and 0 bases for J; bases not matched to a gene: 2. The CDR3 spells CASSQGGTSGSYEQYF. The CDR3 nucleotides read TGCGCCAGCAGCCAAGGGGGGACTAGCGGCTCCTACGAGCAGTACTTC.

Notes on this clone: The sample contains more than one DNA sequence encoding this CDR3. The chain has TRBV12-3 or TRBV12-4 and TRBJ1-2; no definite D call. The CDR3 runs 12 residues. V dropped 6 bases and J dropped 3 bases, with 8 bases sitting between them. CDR3 region: CASSQGDYGYTF. The CDR3 bases are TGTGCCAGCAGCCAAGGAGACTATGGCTACACCTTC.

The rearrangement joins TRBV25-1 to TRBJ2-7; the D gene is possibly TRBD2 (6 bases). Germline CDR1 MGHDK, CDR2 SYGVNS. Trimming left V 3 bases short and J 6 bases short, with 18 bases between. The CDR3 runs 15 residues. The CDR3, as DNA: TGTGCCAGCAGTGACCCTGCCCGCGGGACGGGCGAGCAGTACTTC. Translated, it gives CASSDPARGTGEQYF.

The chain links TRBV7-2 to TRBJ2-1, with a possible D match to TRBD2 (6 bases). V lost 3 bases to trimming and J lost 6 bases, with 12 bases between them. Germline CDR1 reads SGHTA; CDR2 reads FQGNSA. The CDR3 runs to 14 residues. The CDR3, as DNA: TGTGCCAGCAGCTTTACGGGAGTGATCAATGAGCAGTTCTTC. It yields the protein CASSFTGVINEQFF.

This clone was counted only a few times. One end of the junction is discordant with germline, which a read error may explain. The chain carries TRBV7-7 and TRBJ2-1; D is possibly TRBD1 (5 bases). The germline V gene has CDR1 SSHAT and CDR2 FNYEAQ (reference sequence). The CDR3 is 16 residues long. The CDR3 here is CASSLGAALFGDEQFF. The CDR3 nucleotides are TGTGCTAGCAGCTTAGGGGCCGCCCTCTTCGGCGATGAGCAGTTCTTC.

This chain joins TRBV2 and TRBJ2-7; TRBD2 agrees at 16 bases. The CDR3 is 17 residues long. Germline loops: CDR1 SNHLY, CDR2 FYNNEI. The CDR3 coding sequence is TGTGCGATACAGGGACTAGCGGGGGGGAAAAGCTCCTACGAGCAGTACGTC. Amino acid sequence: CAIQGLAGGKSSYEQYV.